This T cell receptor beta chain was captured in a study of post-analysis software for immune sequencing data (dated by TCRdb to about 2015). Describing the broader study: Relapsing-remitting, secondary progressive and progressive-relapsing multiple sclerosis were recorded as disease courses, and subtype annotation was lacking for some patients. A subset of samples was prepared in parallel using single-end sample barcoding, then pooled and co-amplified after Illumina adapter ligation. Patient repertoires were compared against roughly 11 previously published healthy control repertoires from donors aged 6 to 25 years.

Trimming at the junction amounts to 2 bases on V and 5 bases on J, and the germline ends lie 15 bases apart. From the cysteine through the phenylalanine, the CDR3 covers 15 amino acids. The read is trimmed to its CDR3 DNA, 45 bases read in frame from base 1. CDR1 is given as SGHVS and CDR2 as FQNEAQ, both from the germline V gene. The library was obtained by PCR. The run used an Illumina HiSeq 2500. To reduce PCR and sequencing biases, unique molecular identifiers were incorporated into the TCR beta cDNA libraries. Per 1 to 10 million input T cells, roughly 500,000 cDNA molecules were obtained, such that each molecule approximated one T cell. The same protocol used for the earlier healthy control dataset was applied to prepare and sequence the patient libraries. Within a given batch, samples were prepared together, multiplexed and sequenced on the same HiSeq lane. Per the source publication's procedure: Raw barcoded reads were processed with MIGEC, discarding single-read molecular identifier groups before consensus assembly and CDR3 extraction. Clonotype tables were post-analysed with VDJtools, and diversity was normalized by down-sampling all datasets to the smallest sample size. Repertoire overlap clustering matched CDR3 amino acid but not nucleotide sequences to correct batch-related cross-sample contamination. TCRdb passed the public sequencing reads through fastp at Q25 and MiXCR, retaining productive beta sequences. Rows merge per CDR3 protein into single entries with the most common DNA and genes. It is TCRdb's table, rather than the study itself, that gives the V and J calls and clone size. Counted in this sample were about 540,000 distinct CDR3 sequences; 34% of them appeared once. The ten largest account for approximately 5.4% of the sample.

Summary of the overall study and its limitations: The control group was slightly older than the multiple sclerosis patient group. Direct clustering with F measure revealed strong co-clustering of samples prepared in the same batch, which led to a batch-effect correction. Several TRBV segments, including TRBV5-6, TRBV5-1 and TRBV20-1, were significantly more frequent in patients than controls. Normalized Chao1 diversity was significantly lower in multiple sclerosis patients than controls, suggesting substantial peripheral T-cell clonal expansion.

This clonotype was observed a handful of times. Its antigen specificity is not known. Nothing much larger sits one base from this clone, and base qualities are not available. To demonstrate the VDJtools post-analysis software, TCR beta repertoires were profiled from the peripheral blood of about 13 young patients with multiple sclerosis. Multiple sclerosis patients were children and adolescents aged about 6 to 17 years. Sequenced sample: blood. This sequence uses TRBV7-8 and TRBJ2-5; no D gene call is confident. This clonotype was obtained from a girl aged 2 to 17 with multiple sclerosis. The CDR3 has the sequence CASSLLAESRETQYF. In nucleotide form, the sequence is TGTGCCAGCAGCTTATTGGCGGAGAGTCGGGAGACCCAGTACTTC.